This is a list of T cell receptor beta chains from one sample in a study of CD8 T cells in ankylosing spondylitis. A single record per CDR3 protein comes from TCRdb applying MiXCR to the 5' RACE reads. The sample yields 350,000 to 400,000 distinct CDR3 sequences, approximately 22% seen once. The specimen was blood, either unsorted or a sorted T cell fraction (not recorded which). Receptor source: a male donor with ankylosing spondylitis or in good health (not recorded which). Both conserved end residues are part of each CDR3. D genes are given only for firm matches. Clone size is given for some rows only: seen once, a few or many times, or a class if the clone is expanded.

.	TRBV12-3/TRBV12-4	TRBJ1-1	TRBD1	CASSASTGLNTEAFF	TGTGCCAGCAGTGCGTCGACAGGGTTGAACACTGAAGCTTTCTTT
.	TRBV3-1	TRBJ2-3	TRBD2	CASSQGLAGDPFITDTQYF	TGTGCCAGCAGCCAAGGACTAGCGGGGGACCCTTTTATCACAGATACGCAGTATTTT
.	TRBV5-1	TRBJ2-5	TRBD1	CASSVDRGFQETQYF	TGCGCCAGCAGCGTCGACAGGGGATTCCAAGAGACCCAGTACTTC
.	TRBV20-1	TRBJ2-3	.	CSARSRDTSQTVTQYF	TGCAGTGCTAGGTCCCGGGACACCTCCCAAACCGTTACGCAGTATTTT
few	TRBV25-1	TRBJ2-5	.	CASSPWGEVETQYF	TGTGCCAGCAGCCCCTGGGGGGAGGTCGAGACCCAGTACTTC
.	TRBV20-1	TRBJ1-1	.	CSAVGLQGGTEAFF	TGCAGTGCTGTCGGCCTACAGGGTGGCACTGAAGCTTTCTTT
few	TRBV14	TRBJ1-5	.	CASSQTQERSNQPQHF	TGTGCCAGCAGCCAAACACAGGAGCGTAGCAATCAGCCCCAGCATTTT
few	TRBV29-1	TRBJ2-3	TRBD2	CSVEGASGEPTDTQYF	TGCAGCGTTGAAGGGGCTAGCGGGGAGCCCACAGATACGCAGTATTTT
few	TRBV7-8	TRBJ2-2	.	CASSLERNWQTNTGELFF	TGTGCCAGCAGCTTAGAGCGCAATTGGCAGACGAACACCGGGGAGCTGTTTTTT
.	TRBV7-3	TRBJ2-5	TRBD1	CASSLGGIGQGEETQYF	TGTGCCAGCAGCTTAGGGGGGATAGGACAGGGAGAAGAGACCCAGTACTTC
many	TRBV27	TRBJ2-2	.	CASSLRGPGELFF	TGTGCCAGCAGTTTAAGAGGGCCCGGGGAGCTGTTTTTT
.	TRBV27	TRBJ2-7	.	CASSLAAGSSYEQYF	TGTGCCAGCAGTTTAGCGGCAGGGAGCTCCTACGAGCAGTACTTC
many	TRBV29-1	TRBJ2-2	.	CSVRVENTGELFF	TGCAGCGTCAGGGTGGAGAACACCGGGGAGCTGTTTTTT
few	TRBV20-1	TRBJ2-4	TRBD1	CSAKTPGQGAKNIQYF	TGCAGTGCTAAAACGCCGGGACAGGGAGCCAAAAACATTCAGTACTTC
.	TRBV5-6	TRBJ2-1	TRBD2	CASSLAAGLAGGVSYNEQFF	TGTGCCAGCAGCTTGGCCGCGGGCCTAGCGGGGGGCGTCTCCTACAATGAGCAGTTCTTC
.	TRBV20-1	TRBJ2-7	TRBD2	CSARDILLAGGQRNEQYF	TGCAGTGCTAGAGACATTTTACTAGCGGGGGGGCAGCGGAACGAGCAGTACTTC